This TCR beta chain was sequenced in a study of CD8 T cells in Susac syndrome. Whole-study results and caveats: By the study's own acknowledgment, its TCR sequencing and HLA analysis included relatively few individuals.

The CDR3 spans 14 residues. The V segment lost 0 bases and the J segment 2 bases; nucleotides outside the gene matches: 4. Germline loops: CDR1 GTSNPN, CDR2 SVGIG (reference sequence). Sequencing of TCR beta was performed on blood CD8+ and CD4+ T cells. The patients who served as multiple sclerosis controls were treatment-naive and had stable or active relapsing-remitting disease that fulfilled the revised McDonald criteria. When the RNA was reverse transcribed, random hexamers were used with an input of about 0.45 to 1 ug. The method of amplification for TCR beta CDR3 was immunoSEQ multiplex PCR, covering 54 Vbeta and 13 Jbeta. Each CDR3 protein gets one entry after TCRdb re-called the immunoSEQ multiplex PCR reads with MiXCR. The sample records 200,000 or so distinct CDR3 sequences, about 95% being singletons. This clonotype came up once. Its antigen is not identified.

The material sequenced was CD4+ T cells from PBMCs. The V and J genes are TRBV30 and TRBJ2-7, with 7 bases matching TRBD2. The TCR sequence derives from a human donor with multiple sclerosis. The CDR3 DNA is TGTGCCTGGAGTGTAGGAGGACTAGCCTACGAGCAGTACTTC. Amino acids: CAWSVGGLAYEQYF.